These 24 T cell receptor beta chains were sequenced from one sample in a study of glioma-infiltrating T cells after dendritic cell vaccination. Time point noted: after dendritic cell vaccination, including at tumor progression/relapse. The data were produced by immunoSEQ multiplex PCR, yet TCRdb's version contains in-frame clones alone and is incomplete. The top ten clones hold 2.1% of a sample with 90,000 to 95,000 clones, approximately 78% of them seen once. Material: blood, obtained after dendritic cell vaccination. These receptors were taken from a human donor with glioblastoma.

The V gene is TRBV7-2, the J gene TRBJ2-2, with D tentatively TRBD2 (7 bases). CDR1 and CDR2 from the germline V gene are SGHTA and FQGNSA. The CDR3 runs 18 residues. The V end lost 5 bases, the J end lost 2 bases, and 21 bases lay between the germline ends. The CDR3 spells CASSARRGGGFNTGELFF. The CDR3 region has the DNA TGTGCCAGCAGCGCCAGAAGAGGGGGGGGGTTTAACACCGGGGAGCTGTTTTTT.

The V and J genes are TRBV7-9 and TRBJ2-7; weak D call: TRBD2 (5 bases). The V gene lost 5 bases and the J gene lost 1 base, with 12 bases spanning the gap. The germline CDR1 and CDR2 sequences are SEHNR and FQNEAQ (reference sequence). The CDR3 is made up of 14 amino acids. The CDR3 DNA sequence: TGTGCCAGCAGCCCGCCCCGGGATTCCTACGAGCAGTACTTC. Translation gives CASSPPRDSYEQYF.

The chain joins TRBV6-1 to TRBJ2-1; the D gene is possibly TRBD1 (6 bases). Trimming pared 5 bases from V and 0 bases from J, leaving 11 bases between. Per the germline V gene, CDR1 is MNHNS and CDR2 is SASEGT. The CDR3 consists of 15 residues. In nucleotides, the CDR3 is TGTGCCAGCAGTACAGGGCTGAGCTCCTACAATGAGCAGTTCTTC. It specifies CASSTGLSSYNEQFF.

This clone was seen only a few times. The chain recombines TRBV5-6 with TRBJ2-2; 8 nucleotides align to TRBD1. Unmatched junction bases numbered 14, after V lost 7 bases and J lost 6 bases. The CDR3 consists of 16 residues. The germline CDR1 and CDR2 sequences are SGHDT and YYEEEE. CDR3 sequence: CASSRPGQERPGELFF. The DNA of the CDR3 is TGTGCCAGCTCGCGACCGGGACAGGAAAGGCCCGGGGAGCTGTTTTTT.

The gene calls are TRBV6-6 and TRBJ2-1; a possible D gene is TRBD1 (5 bases). CDR1 MNHNY and CDR2 SVGAGI come from the germline V gene (reference sequence). V was cut by 6 bases and J by 7 bases, with 19 bases left in between. The CDR3 consists of 15 residues. CDR3 coding DNA: TGTGCCAGCAGAGGGGATTTACCCCTTGGGAATGAGCAGTTCTTC. Translating it yields CASRGDLPLGNEQFF.

The V gene is TRBV7-7, the J gene TRBJ2-7; 9 nucleotides match TRBD1. The CDR3 contains 19 residues. Germline CDR1 reads SSHAT; CDR2 reads FNYEAQ (reference sequence). CDR3 amino acids: CASSTRDRESSSVGEEQYV. The CDR3 DNA is TGTGCTAGCAGCACCCGGGACAGGGAGAGTTCCTCGGTCGGGGAAGAGCAGTACGTC.

In its sample, this clone was seen once. The chain carries TRBV18 and TRBJ1-3; weak D call: TRBD1 (5 bases). V lost 0 bases and J lost 1, with 10 bases in between. The CDR3 extends over 16 amino acids. Germline V gives CDR1 KGHSH, CDR2 LQKENI. CDR3 DNA: TGTGCCAGCTCACCACCCCCAGGGCTATCTGGAAACACCATATATTTT. It encodes CASSPPPGLSGNTIYF. Full variable domain (rest looked up from reference TRBV18 and TRBJ1-3): NAGVMQNPRHLVRRRGQEARLRCSPMKGHSHVYWYRQLPEEGLKFMVYLQKENIIDESGMPKERFSAEFPKEGPSILRIQQVVRGDSAAYFCASSPPPGLSGNTIYFGEGSWLTVV.

The chain combines TRBV19 with TRBJ2-2; 11 positions match TRBD2. Trimming at V came to 3 bases and at J to 3 bases, leaving 9 bases not matched to a gene. The CDR3 spans 18 residues. Germline loops: CDR1 LNHDA, CDR2 SQIVND (reference sequence). The CDR3 sequence: CASSMAVTSGAHTGELFF. DNA for the CDR3: TGTGCCAGTAGTATGGCCGTGACTAGCGGGGCTCACACCGGGGAGCTGTTTTTT.

The chain links TRBV5-1 to TRBJ1-1; a possible D gene is TRBD1 (6 bases). The CDR3 is 16 amino acids. Germline CDR1 and CDR2: SGHRS and YFSETQ. Trimming cost V 0 bases and J 0 bases, with 12 bases left between them. The CDR3 reads CASSLGWTALNTEAFF. The CDR3 DNA follows: TGCGCCAGCAGCTTGGGGTGGACAGCCTTGAACACTGAAGCTTTCTTT.

V gene TRBV2 combines with J gene TRBJ2-1; 14 nucleotides align to TRBD2. CDR1 is SNHLY, CDR2 FYNNEI, per germline. The CDR3 spans 15 residues. V was clipped by 4 bases and J by 8 bases; unmatched bases: 4. The CDR3 coding sequence is TGTGCCAGCAGTGCTCGACTAGCGGGAGGGGATGAGCAGTTCTTC. The encoded protein is CASSARLAGGDEQFF.

In its sample, this clone was seen a few times. The chain is built from TRBV19 and TRBJ1-6; 9 bases line up with TRBD1. After removal of 5 bases from V and 6 bases from J, the junction contained 5 bases not matched to a gene. Per the germline V gene, CDR1 is LNHDA and CDR2 is SQIVND (reference sequence). This CDR3 has 15 amino acids. CDR3 loop: CASSLGQGSNSPLHF. In DNA, the CDR3 is TGTGCCAGTAGTCTCGGACAGGGGAGTAATTCACCCCTCCACTTT.

The chain joins TRBV4-1 to TRBJ2-5; 10 positions agree with TRBD2. Germline V gene lookup returns CDR1 MGHRA and CDR2 YSYEKL. The J segment lost 7 bases and the V segment lost 2 bases, leaving 7 bases of the junction unmatched. The CDR3 loop spans 15 amino acids. CDR3 DNA: TGCGCCAGCAGCCAATCCACTAGCGGGAAGGGGACCCAGTACTTC. This codes for CASSQSTSGKGTQYF.

The chain recombines TRBV15 with TRBJ1-4; D not certain. The CDR3 loop spans 16 amino acids. Germline V gene lookup returns CDR1 LNHNV and CDR2 YYDKDF (reference sequence). The ends were cut back, 0 bases at V and 4 bases at J, with 12 bases in the middle. This CDR3 reads CATSRDSTAYNEKLFF. The CDR3 DNA reads TGTGCCACCAGCAGAGATAGCACGGCTTATAATGAAAAACTGTTTTTT.

The chain links TRBV15 to TRBJ2-3; D is undetermined. Trimming removed 3 bases at V and 0 bases at J, with 10 bases between. From germline, CDR1 is LNHNV and CDR2 YYDKDF (reference sequence). The length of the CDR3 is 15 residues. Here the CDR3 DNA reads TGTGCCACCAGCAGTGGGCTACCTAGCACAGATACGCAGTATTTT. Encoded protein: CATSSGLPSTDTQYF. The full variable domain, rest sourced from reference TRBV15 and TRBJ2-3, is DAMVIQNPRYQVTQFGKPVTLSCSQTLNHNVMYWYQQKSSQAPKLLFHYYDKDFNNEADTPDNFQSRRPNTSFCFLDIRSPGLGDTAMYLCATSSGLPSTDTQYFGPGTRLTVL.

The chain links TRBV10-3 to TRBJ1-1; tentatively, D is TRBD1 (6 bases). This CDR3 is built from 12 residues. Germline V lookup: CDR1 ENHRY, CDR2 SYGVKD. Trimming removed 0 bases from V and 10 bases from J, with 9 bases in between. As DNA, the CDR3 is TGTGCCATCAGTGAGTCCCAGGGGACAGCTTTCTTT. Protein: CAISESQGTAFF.

J is TRBJ1-2 and V is TRBV2, with 8 bases lining up with TRBD1. The germline CDR1 and CDR2 sequences are SNHLY and FYNNEI. V was clipped by 5 bases and J by 2 bases; unmatched bases: 7. The CDR3 extends over 15 amino acids. DNA of the CDR3: TGTGCCAGCAGTCGCGACAGGGGCATGAACTATGGCTACACCTTC. The encoded protein is CASSRDRGMNYGYTF. Variable domain in full (rest from reference TRBV2 and TRBJ1-2): EPEVTQTPSHQVTQMGQEVILRCVPISNHLYFYWYRQILGQKVEFLVSFYNNEISEKSEIFDDQFSVERPDGSNFTLKIRSTKLEDSAMYFCASSRDRGMNYGYTFGSGTRLTVV.

This chain connects TRBV2 to TRBJ1-5; weak D call: TRBD1 (5 bases). The CDR3 contains 13 residues. CDR1 is SNHLY, CDR2 FYNNEI, per germline. Deletions cut 6 bases from V and 4 bases from J, with 10 bases between. The CDR3 coding sequence is TGTGCCAGCAGGACAGACGGAAATCAGCCCCAGCATTTT. Its translation: CASRTDGNQPQHF. The full variable domain, with the rest looked up from reference TRBV2 and TRBJ1-5, is EPEVTQTPSHQVTQMGQEVILRCVPISNHLYFYWYRQILGQKVEFLVSFYNNEISEKSEIFDDQFSVERPDGSNFTLKIRSTKLEDSAMYFCASRTDGNQPQHFGDGTRLSIL.

The chain carries TRBV7-6 and TRBJ1-5, with no clear D. This CDR3 has 12 residues. V dropped 2 bases and J dropped 7 bases, with 6 bases sitting between them. CDR1 and CDR2 (germline): SGHVS, FNYEAQ. The DNA for the CDR3 is TGTGCCAGCAGCTTACCGAGACAGCCCCAGCATTTT. Amino acids: CASSLPRQPQHF.

This clone has just a few counts. The chain combines TRBV14 with TRBJ1-3; D possibly corresponds to TRBD1 (6 bases). V was cut by 0 bases and J by 3 bases, with 9 bases left in between. Looked up from germline, CDR1 is SGHDN and CDR2 is FVKESK. The CDR3 is 15 residues long. CDR3 sequence reads: CASSQDGGVGNTIYF. CDR3 nucleotides: TGTGCCAGCAGCCAAGATGGGGGCGTTGGAAACACCATATATTTT.

The chain carries TRBV5-1 and TRBJ2-7; TRBD2 matches 16 bases. The CDR3 runs 16 residues. Germline lookup yields CDR1 SGHRS and CDR2 YFSETQ. V shed 5 bases, J shed 3 bases, and the junction held 5 bases outside the gene matches. CDR3: CASRPGLAGGGYEQYV. For the CDR3, the DNA is TGCGCCAGCAGACCGGGACTAGCGGGAGGGGGCTACGAGCAGTACGTC.

This clone was seen ten or more times. The V gene is TRBV11-2, the J gene TRBJ2-7; D unresolved. Germline V gene lookup returns CDR1 SGHAT and CDR2 FQNNGV. This CDR3 has 14 amino acids. V lost 2 bases and J lost 4, with 12 bases in between. CDR3 bases: TGTGCCAGCAGCTTAACCGGGTCTGCTTACGAGCAGTACGTC. Its translation is CASSLTGSAYEQYV.

The genes are TRBV11-2 and TRBJ2-3; maybe TRBD1 (6 bases). The CDR3 totals 16 residues. Germline-derived CDR1 and CDR2 are SGHAT and FQNNGV. V shed 2 bases and J shed 3 bases, with 15 bases lying between them. The CDR3 DNA reads as TGTGCCAGCAGCTTAAGCTGGGTAGGGGGTACAGATACGCAGTATTTT. This translates into CASSLSWVGGTDTQYF.

V and J are TRBV6-1 and TRBJ2-3, with 10 bases that match TRBD2. Unmatched junction bases numbered 6, after V lost 2 bases and J lost 4 bases. Germline V gene lookup returns CDR1 MNHNS and CDR2 SASEGT. The CDR3 totals 16 residues. CDR3 sequence reads: CASSERKAGGADTQYF. The CDR3 DNA follows: TGTGCCAGCAGTGAAAGGAAAGCGGGGGGGGCAGATACGCAGTATTTT.

This clone was recorded a few times. The chain is built from TRBV5-1 and TRBJ2-2; no clear D gene. V lost 6 bases to trimming and J lost 7 bases, with 16 bases between them. From germline, CDR1 is SGHRS and CDR2 YFSETQ. The length of the CDR3 is 14 residues. The CDR3 is CASIRLPSGGELFF. The CDR3 nucleotides are TGCGCCAGCATAAGACTCCCCTCGGGCGGGGAGCTGTTTTTT.